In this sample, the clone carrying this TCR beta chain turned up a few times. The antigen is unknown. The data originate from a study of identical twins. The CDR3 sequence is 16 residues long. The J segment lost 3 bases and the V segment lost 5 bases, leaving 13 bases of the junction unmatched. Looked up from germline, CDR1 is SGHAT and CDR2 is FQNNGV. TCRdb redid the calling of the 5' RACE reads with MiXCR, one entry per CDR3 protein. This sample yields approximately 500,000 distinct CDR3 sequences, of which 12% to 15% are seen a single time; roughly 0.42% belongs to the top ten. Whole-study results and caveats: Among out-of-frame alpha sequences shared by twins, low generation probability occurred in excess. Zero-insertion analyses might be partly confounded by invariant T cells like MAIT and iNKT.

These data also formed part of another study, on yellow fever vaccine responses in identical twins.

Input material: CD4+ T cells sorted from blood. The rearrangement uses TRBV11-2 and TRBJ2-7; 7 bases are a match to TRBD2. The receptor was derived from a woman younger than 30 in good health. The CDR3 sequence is CASSPLFQRGYYEQYF. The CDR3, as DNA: TGTGCCAGCAGCCCCCTTTTCCAGCGGGGTTACTACGAGCAGTACTTC.